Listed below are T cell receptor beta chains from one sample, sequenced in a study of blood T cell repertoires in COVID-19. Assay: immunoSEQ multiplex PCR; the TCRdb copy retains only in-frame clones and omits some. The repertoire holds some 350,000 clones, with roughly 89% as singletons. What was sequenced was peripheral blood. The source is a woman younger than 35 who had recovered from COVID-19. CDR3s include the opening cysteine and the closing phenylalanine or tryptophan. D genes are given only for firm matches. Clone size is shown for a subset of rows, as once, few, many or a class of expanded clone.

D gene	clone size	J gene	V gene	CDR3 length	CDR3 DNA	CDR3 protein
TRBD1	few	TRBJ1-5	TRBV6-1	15	TGTGCCAGCAGTGACGGACAGGGGAGCAATCAGCCCCAGCATTTT	CASSDGQGSNQPQHF
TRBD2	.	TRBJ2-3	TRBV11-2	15	TGTGCCAGCACCGCGGGAGGTAGGCTCACAGATACGCAGTATTTT	CASTAGGRLTDTQYF
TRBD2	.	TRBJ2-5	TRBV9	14	TGTGCCAGCAGCGTGGGCGGGAGTCGTGAGACCCAGTACTTC	CASSVGGSRETQYF
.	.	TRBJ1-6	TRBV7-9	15	TGTGCCAGCAGCTTAGGGGGGGGGCCGGACTCACCCCTCCACTTT	CASSLGGGPDSPLHF
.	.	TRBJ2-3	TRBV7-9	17	TGTGCCAGCAGCCCCGTCAAGGGGGATACTAGCACAGATACGCAGTATTTT	CASSPVKGDTSTDTQYF
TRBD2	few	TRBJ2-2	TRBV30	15	TGTGCCTGGAGTGTACTAGCGGCGAACACCGGGGAGCTGTTTTTT	CAWSVLAANTGELFF
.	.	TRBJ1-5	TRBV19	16	TGTGCCAGTAGTAACGCGGGTCCAAAACGCAATCAGCCCCAGCATTTT	CASSNAGPKRNQPQHF
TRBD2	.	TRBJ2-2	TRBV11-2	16	TGTGCCAGCAGCTTAGCCCTAGCGGGGAACACCGGGGAGCTGTTTTTT	CASSLALAGNTGELFF
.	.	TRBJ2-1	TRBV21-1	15	TGTGCCAGCAGCACAAGCGGGGTCCCCTACAATGAGCAGTTCTTC	CASSTSGVPYNEQFF
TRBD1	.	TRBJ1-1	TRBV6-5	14	TGTGCCAGCAAGAGGACAGGGTCGAACACTGAAGCTTTCTTT	CASKRTGSNTEAFF
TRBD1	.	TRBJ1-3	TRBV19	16	TGTGCCAGTAGTATAGGAACAGGGGTAACTGGAAACACCATATATTTT	CASSIGTGVTGNTIYF
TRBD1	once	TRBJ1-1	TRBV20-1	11	TGCAGGGGGACAGGGGGCACTGAAGCTTTCTTT	CRGTGGTEAFF
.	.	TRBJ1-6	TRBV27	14	TGTGCCAGCACTACTACAGGGTACAATTCACCCCTCCACTTT	CASTTTGYNSPLHF
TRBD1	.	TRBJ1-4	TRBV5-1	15	TGCGCCAGCAGCCCGCCGGGACAGACTAATGAAAAACTGTTTTTT	CASSPPGQTNEKLFF
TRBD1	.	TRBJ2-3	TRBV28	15	TGTGCCAGCAGTTCTACAGGGGCCCTCACAGATACGCAGTATTTT	CASSSTGALTDTQYF
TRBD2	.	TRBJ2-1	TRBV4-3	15	TGCGCCAGCAGCCCTTTAGCGGGAGGGCGGGGTGAGCAGTTCTTC	CASSPLAGGRGEQFF
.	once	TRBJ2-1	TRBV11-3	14	TGTGCCAGCAGCGGGAGGAGCTCCTACAATGAGCAGTTCTTC	CASSGRSSYNEQFF
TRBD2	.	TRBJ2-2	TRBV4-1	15	TGCGCCAGCGCCCGACTAGCGGGATTAACCGGGGAGCTGTTTTTT	CASARLAGLTGELFF
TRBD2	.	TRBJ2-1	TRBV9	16	TGTGCCAGCAGCGTAGTGGGTCTAGCGGGATGCAATGAGCAGTTCTTC	CASSVVGLAGCNEQFF
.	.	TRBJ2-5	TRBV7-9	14	TGTGCCAGCAGCCCCCTGGACAGCCAGGAGACCCAGTACTTC	CASSPLDSQETQYF
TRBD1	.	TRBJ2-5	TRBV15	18	TGTGCCACCAGCAGGCAAGGACAGGGGGCCATATTCGACGAGACCCAGTACTTC	CATSRQGQGAIFDETQYF
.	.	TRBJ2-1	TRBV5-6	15	TGTGCCAGCAGCTTGTACTCGAGCTCCTACAATGAGCAGTTCTTC	CASSLYSSSYNEQFF
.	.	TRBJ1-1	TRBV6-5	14	TGTGCCAGCGGAAAGAACAGAGCGAACACTGAAGCTTTCTTT	CASGKNRANTEAFF
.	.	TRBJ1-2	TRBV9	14	TGTGCCAGCACCAGTGTGGGCTGGGACTATGGCTACACCTTC	CASTSVGWDYGYTF
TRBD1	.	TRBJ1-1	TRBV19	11	TGTGCCAGTAGCCAGACAGGGATGGCTTTCTTT	CASSQTGMAFF
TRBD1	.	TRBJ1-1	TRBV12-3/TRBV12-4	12	TGTGCCAGCAGCTGGACAGGGACGAGCCCTTTCTTT	CASSWTGTSPFF
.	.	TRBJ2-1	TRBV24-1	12	TGTGCCACCAGTGACAGGGTCCATGAGCAGTTCTTC	CATSDRVHEQFF
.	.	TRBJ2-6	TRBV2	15	TGTGCCAGCAGTGACGTGGGAGTACGGGCCAACGTCCTGACTTTC	CASSDVGVRANVLTF
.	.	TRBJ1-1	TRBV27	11	TGTGCCAGCAGTTCCCGGGCTGAAGCTTTCTTT	CASSSRAEAFF
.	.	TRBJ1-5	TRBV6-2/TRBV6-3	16	TGTGCCAGCAGTTACGAGGGGGTTTTTGGCAATCAGCCCCAGCATTTT	CASSYEGVFGNQPQHF
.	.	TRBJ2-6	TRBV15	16	TGTGCCACCAGCAGAGATCTCGGGTCTGGGGCCAACGTCCTGACTTTC	CATSRDLGSGANVLTF